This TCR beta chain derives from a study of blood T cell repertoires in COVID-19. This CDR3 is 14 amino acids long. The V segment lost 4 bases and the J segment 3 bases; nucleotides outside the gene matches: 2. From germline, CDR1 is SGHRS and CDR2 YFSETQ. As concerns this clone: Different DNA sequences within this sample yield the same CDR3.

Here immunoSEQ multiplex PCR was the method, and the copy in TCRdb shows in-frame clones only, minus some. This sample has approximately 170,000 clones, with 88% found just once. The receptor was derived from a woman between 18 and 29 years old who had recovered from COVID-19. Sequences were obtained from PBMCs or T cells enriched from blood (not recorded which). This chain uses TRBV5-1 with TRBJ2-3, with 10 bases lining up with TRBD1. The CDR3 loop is CASSTGQGTDTQYF. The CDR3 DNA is TGCGCCAGCAGCACGGGACAGGGGACAGATACGCAGTATTTT.